This is a list of T cell receptor beta chains from one sample in a study of cytomegalovirus exposure and HLA in healthy donors. Libraries were prepared by immunoSEQ multiplex PCR; TCRdb keeps only in-frame clonotypes and omits some of them. The sample lists fewer than 75,000 clones, approximately 79% occurring once. The sequencing sample was made of PBMCs. These receptors were collected from a woman in her thirties in good health and CMV-seronegative. The CDR3 runs from the conserved cysteine through the conserved F or W. Fields, in order: CDR3 DNA, CDR3 protein, V gene, clone size, D gene, J gene. D genes are given only for firm matches. The listing skips clone size in some rows; elsewhere it reads once, few, many or a size class.

cdr3_nt: TGTGCCAGCAGTTGGGGACAGGGAGGCACCGGGGAGCTGTTTTTT
cdr3_aa: CASSWGQGGTGELFF
v_call: TRBV6-6
clone_size: -
d_call: TRBD1
j_call: TRBJ2-2

cdr3_nt: TGCGCCAGCAGTCAATCTAGAATCGCAGGGGGCTATGGCTACACCTTC
cdr3_aa: CASSQSRIAGGYGYTF
v_call: TRBV23-1
clone_size: -
d_call: TRBD1
j_call: TRBJ1-2

cdr3_nt: TGTGCCAGCAGCCTTGGCAGGGTACGCGAGCAGTACTTC
cdr3_aa: CASSLGRVREQYF
v_call: TRBV7-2
clone_size: once
d_call: -
j_call: TRBJ2-7

cdr3_nt: TGCGCCAGCAGCCAAGACTCCCAGGGAGGGGATACGCAGTATTTT
cdr3_aa: CASSQDSQGGDTQYF
v_call: TRBV4-1
clone_size: -
d_call: TRBD2
j_call: TRBJ2-3

cdr3_nt: TGTGCCAGCAGCCCCCGGGACTCACCCCATGAGCAGTTCTTC
cdr3_aa: CASSPRDSPHEQFF
v_call: TRBV5-4
clone_size: -
d_call: -
j_call: TRBJ2-1

cdr3_nt: TGTGCCAGCAGCCCCGGGACAGGCAACTACGAGCAGTACTTC
cdr3_aa: CASSPGTGNYEQYF
v_call: TRBV6-6
clone_size: few
d_call: TRBD1
j_call: TRBJ2-7

cdr3_nt: TGTGCCAGCAGCTTAACAGGGGGGAAGTTTCAGCCCCAGCATTTT
cdr3_aa: CASSLTGGKFQPQHF
v_call: TRBV11-2
clone_size: -
d_call: TRBD1
j_call: TRBJ1-5

cdr3_nt: TGTGCCAGCAGTAGGGGACAGGGCGGCTACACCTTC
cdr3_aa: CASSRGQGGYTF
v_call: TRBV6-5
clone_size: few
d_call: TRBD1
j_call: TRBJ1-2

cdr3_nt: TGTGCCAGCCTGGGGGGAGAGGAGACCCAGTACTTC
cdr3_aa: CASLGGEETQYF
v_call: TRBV18
clone_size: -
d_call: -
j_call: TRBJ2-5

cdr3_nt: TGTGCCAGCTCACCCACTTCGGGACAGGACACTGAAGCTTTCTTT
cdr3_aa: CASSPTSGQDTEAFF
v_call: TRBV18
clone_size: -
d_call: TRBD1
j_call: TRBJ1-1

cdr3_nt: TGTGCCAGCAGCTCCCGGGGAGGCTCTAATTCACCCCTCCACTTT
cdr3_aa: CASSSRGGSNSPLHF
v_call: TRBV5-6
clone_size: -
d_call: -
j_call: TRBJ1-6

cdr3_nt: TGTGCCAGCAGTTACGGCAGCTCCTATAATTCACCCCTCCACTTT
cdr3_aa: CASSYGSSYNSPLHF
v_call: TRBV6-5
clone_size: -
d_call: -
j_call: TRBJ1-6

cdr3_nt: TGTGCCAGCAGCGAGGCAGGGCGGGAGACTGAAGCTTTCTTT
cdr3_aa: CASSEAGRETEAFF
v_call: TRBV9
clone_size: -
d_call: -
j_call: TRBJ1-1

cdr3_nt: TGTGCCAGCAGCTTAGTTTGGACAGGGGGCGACACCGGGGAGCTGTTTTTT
cdr3_aa: CASSLVWTGGDTGELFF
v_call: TRBV7-9
clone_size: -
d_call: TRBD1
j_call: TRBJ2-2

cdr3_nt: TGTGCCAGCAGAGCAAGTGGCACAGATACGCAGTATTTT
cdr3_aa: CASRASGTDTQYF
v_call: TRBV28
clone_size: -
d_call: -
j_call: TRBJ2-3

cdr3_nt: TGTGCCAGCAGTGTAGAGGACAAAAAATACAATGAGCAGTTCTTC
cdr3_aa: CASSVEDKKYNEQFF
v_call: TRBV6-4
clone_size: -
d_call: -
j_call: TRBJ2-1

cdr3_nt: TGTGCCACACGGGACAGGGCGGGCACCGGGGAGCTGTTTTTT
cdr3_aa: CATRDRAGTGELFF
v_call: TRBV19
clone_size: -
d_call: TRBD1
j_call: TRBJ2-2

cdr3_nt: TGTGCCAGCAGCCCGGACAGCGGGGCCACTGAAGCTTTCTTT
cdr3_aa: CASSPDSGATEAFF
v_call: TRBV9
clone_size: few
d_call: -
j_call: TRBJ1-1

cdr3_nt: TGTGCCAGTAGTAACGAGGGACACCGGAGCTCCTATAATTCACCCCTCCACTTT
cdr3_aa: CASSNEGHRSSYNSPLHF
v_call: TRBV19
clone_size: -
d_call: -
j_call: TRBJ1-6

cdr3_nt: TGCGCCAGCAGCTCTTCGACAGGGGGGACGAACACTGAAGCTTTCTTT
cdr3_aa: CASSSSTGGTNTEAFF
v_call: TRBV5-1
clone_size: -
d_call: TRBD1
j_call: TRBJ1-1

cdr3_nt: TGTGCCAGCAGTTACTTTACAGGGGACACTGAAGCTTTCTTT
cdr3_aa: CASSYFTGDTEAFF
v_call: TRBV6-5
clone_size: -
d_call: TRBD1
j_call: TRBJ1-1

cdr3_nt: TGTGCCAGCTCACCCTGGGACTGGAGCTCCTACAATGAGCAGTTCTTC
cdr3_aa: CASSPWDWSSYNEQFF
v_call: TRBV18
clone_size: -
d_call: -
j_call: TRBJ2-1

cdr3_nt: TGTGCCAGCAGCTTTGGAGGAGAAGCTTTCTTT
cdr3_aa: CASSFGGEAFF
v_call: TRBV5-4
clone_size: -
d_call: -
j_call: TRBJ1-1

cdr3_nt: TGTGCCAGCGGCCCGGACAGGGGACAGTTCTTC
cdr3_aa: CASGPDRGQFF
v_call: TRBV7-2
clone_size: -
d_call: TRBD1
j_call: TRBJ2-1

cdr3_nt: TGCGCCAGCAGCGAGAGGGCAGAGACCCAGTACTTC
cdr3_aa: CASSERAETQYF
v_call: TRBV5-1
clone_size: -
d_call: -
j_call: TRBJ2-5

cdr3_nt: TGTGCCAGCAGTGAACGACAGGTCAATCAGCCCCAGCATTTT
cdr3_aa: CASSERQVNQPQHF
v_call: TRBV2
clone_size: -
d_call: -
j_call: TRBJ1-5

cdr3_nt: TGCGCCAGCCGCCGGGAGGGGTCGAACACTGAAGCTTTCTTT
cdr3_aa: CASRREGSNTEAFF
v_call: TRBV5-1
clone_size: -
d_call: -
j_call: TRBJ1-1

cdr3_nt: TGTGCCTTCACCCCCACGGGTACGCAGTATTTT
cdr3_aa: CAFTPTGTQYF
v_call: TRBV5-4
clone_size: once
d_call: -
j_call: TRBJ2-3

cdr3_nt: TGTGCCAGCAGGGGACTAGCGGGACACAATGAGCAGTTCTTC
cdr3_aa: CASRGLAGHNEQFF
v_call: TRBV2
clone_size: -
d_call: TRBD2
j_call: TRBJ2-1

cdr3_nt: TGTGCCAGCCTGGAACAGTCCTACGAGCAGTACTTC
cdr3_aa: CASLEQSYEQYF
v_call: TRBV2
clone_size: -
d_call: -
j_call: TRBJ2-7

cdr3_nt: TGCGCCAGCAGCTTGGAGACAGGGGAAGCTTTCTTT
cdr3_aa: CASSLETGEAFF
v_call: TRBV5-1
clone_size: -
d_call: TRBD1
j_call: TRBJ1-1

cdr3_nt: TGTGCCGCCGGCAGGCGCGATGGGGAGCTGTTTTTT
cdr3_aa: CAAGRRDGELFF
v_call: TRBV6-5
clone_size: -
d_call: -
j_call: TRBJ2-2

cdr3_nt: TGTGCCAGCAGCTTAGAGGGGAGCGGGATCGCCGGGGAGCTGTTTTTT
cdr3_aa: CASSLEGSGIAGELFF
v_call: TRBV7-9
clone_size: -
d_call: TRBD2
j_call: TRBJ2-2

cdr3_nt: TGTGCCAGCAGCCAAGGCCGGGTAGGAGCTTTCTTT
cdr3_aa: CASSQGRVGAFF
v_call: TRBV5-6
clone_size: -
d_call: -
j_call: TRBJ1-1

cdr3_nt: TGTGCCAGCAGCTTAGTCTTCGGGACATCCTCCTCCTACGAGCAGTACTTC
cdr3_aa: CASSLVFGTSSSYEQYF
v_call: TRBV11-2
clone_size: -
d_call: -
j_call: TRBJ2-7

cdr3_nt: TGTGCCATCACTGGGACAGGGAGAGCTCACGGGGAGCTGTTTTTT
cdr3_aa: CAITGTGRAHGELFF
v_call: TRBV10-3
clone_size: -
d_call: TRBD1
j_call: TRBJ2-2

cdr3_nt: TGTGCCAGCAGCCCCCTATACCTTAACTATGGCTACACCTTC
cdr3_aa: CASSPLYLNYGYTF
v_call: TRBV7-2
clone_size: -
d_call: -
j_call: TRBJ1-2

cdr3_nt: TGTGCCAGCAGCACAGGGGGCACCGGGGAGCTGTTTTTT
cdr3_aa: CASSTGGTGELFF
v_call: TRBV14
clone_size: -
d_call: TRBD1
j_call: TRBJ2-2

cdr3_nt: TGTGCCAGCAGTTCTAGTGACAGGGCAACTGAAGCTTTCTTT
cdr3_aa: CASSSSDRATEAFF
v_call: TRBV27
clone_size: few
d_call: TRBD1
j_call: TRBJ1-1

cdr3_nt: TGTGCCAGCAGCCAAGTCGGGGTTCTTAACTATGGCTACACCTTC
cdr3_aa: CASSQVGVLNYGYTF
v_call: TRBV14
clone_size: -
d_call: -
j_call: TRBJ1-2

cdr3_nt: TGTGCCAGCAGCTCGACTAGCGGGGGGGGTCTCCGCGAGCAGTACTTC
cdr3_aa: CASSSTSGGGLREQYF
v_call: TRBV7-2
clone_size: -
d_call: TRBD2
j_call: TRBJ2-7

cdr3_nt: TGCGCCAGCAGTTATGAACCCCCGGGACTAGCGGGGGAGAATGAGCAGTTCTTC
cdr3_aa: CASSYEPPGLAGENEQFF
v_call: TRBV5-1
clone_size: -
d_call: TRBD2
j_call: TRBJ2-1